The 26 T cell receptor beta chains given below trace back to one sample, sequenced in a study of CD8 T cells in Susac syndrome. With random hexamers, reverse transcription was performed on roughly 0.5 to 1 ug of RNA. TCRdb recomputed calls from the immunoSEQ multiplex PCR reads with MiXCR, one row per CDR3 protein. The sample shows over 150,000 distinct CDR3 sequences, about 96% of them seen only once. Sequenced sample: CD4+ T cells from PBMCs. Receptors originate from a human donor with Susac syndrome.

The chain couples TRBV7-9 to TRBJ2-7, with 9 bases that match TRBD1. This CDR3 region has 14 residues. After removal of 4 bases from V and 7 bases from J, the junction contained 8 bases not matched to a gene. Germline CDR1 and CDR2: SEHNR and FQNEAQ (reference sequence). CDR3 nucleotides: TGTGCCAGCAGCTCCCGGGACAGGGTGTGGGAGCAGTACGTC. This translates into CASSSRDRVWEQYV.

The chain has TRBV6-5 and TRBJ1-1; D possibly corresponds to TRBD1 (6 bases). Germline CDR1 is MNHEY and CDR2 is SVGAGI. CDR3 length: 13 amino acids. V lost 8 bases and J lost 2, with 12 bases in between. CDR3 amino acids: CASSRGANTEAFF. CDR3 sequence (DNA): TGTGCCAGCTCTCGGGGGGCTAACACTGAAGCTTTCTTT.

This chain connects TRBV18 to TRBJ2-1; a weak D match, TRBD2 (5 bases). The CDR3 extends over 17 amino acids. The germline V and J ends were trimmed by 0 bases and 12 bases, with 24 bases remaining between them. From germline, CDR1 is KGHSH and CDR2 LQKENI. CDR3 loop: CASSPPVRQALSRGQFF. The CDR3 DNA reads as TGTGCCAGCTCACCACCGGTAAGGCAGGCCTTATCCCGGGGGCAGTTCTTC. Using reference TRBV18 and TRBJ2-1 for the parts outside the CDR3, the full variable domain is NAGVMQNPRHLVRRRGQEARLRCSPMKGHSHVYWYRQLPEEGLKFMVYLQKENIIDESGMPKERFSAEFPKEGPSILRIQQVVRGDSAAYFCASSPPVRQALSRGQFFGPGTRLTVL.

The rearrangement joins TRBV4-3 to TRBJ1-2, with 9 bases identical to TRBD1. Per the germline V gene, CDR1 is LGHNA and CDR2 is YSLEER. CDR3 size: 13 residues. Unmatched junction bases numbered 5, after V lost 4 bases and J lost 8 bases. CDR3 bases: TGCGCCAGCAGCCTTCGGGACAGGGCGGGCTACACCTTC. As protein: CASSLRDRAGYTF.

The V and J genes are TRBV29-1 and TRBJ2-7; TRBD2 agrees at 15 bases. The CDR3 runs to 16 residues. V dropped 4 bases and J dropped 3; count of bases not matched to a gene: 7. CDR1 and CDR2 (germline): SQVTM, ANQGSEA. CDR3 nucleotide sequence: TGCAGCGTTGTGGGACTAGCGGGAGGAAGCTACTACGAGCAGTACTTC. This encodes CSVVGLAGGSYYEQYF.

V gene TRBV2 combines with J gene TRBJ2-7; no clear D. The CDR3 contains 14 residues. V dropped 5 bases and J dropped 2 bases, with 13 bases sitting between them. From germline, CDR1 is SNHLY and CDR2 FYNNEI. Here the CDR3 reads CASSYDSSTYEQYF. CDR3 bases: TGTGCCAGCAGTTACGACTCCTCTACCTACGAGCAGTACTTC.

This rearrangement joins TRBV3-1 to TRBJ1-5; D unresolved. Trimming cost V 0 bases and J 6 bases, with 6 bases left between them. CDR1 is LGHDT, CDR2 YNNKEL, per germline (reference sequence). This CDR3 contains 13 residues. The CDR3 sequence: CASSQDRSQPQHF. The CDR3 DNA follows: TGTGCCAGCAGCCAAGATCGAAGTCAGCCCCAGCATTTT.

The chain carries TRBV27 and TRBJ1-5; weak D call: TRBD1 (5 bases). Trimming took off 8 bases at V and 5 bases at J, with 19 bases between the two ends. CDR1 and CDR2 (germline): MNHEY, SMNVEV (reference sequence). The CDR3 has 15 amino acids. CDR3 in DNA: TGTGCCAGCCAATTCGGTGAAAGGGGTGATCAGCCCCAGCATTTT. Amino acid sequence: CASQFGERGDQPQHF.

The chain couples TRBV6-1 to TRBJ2-7; D perhaps matches TRBD1 (6 bases). From germline, CDR1 is MNHNS and CDR2 SASEGT. Between the trimmed V and J ends, which lost 6 bases and 2 bases, there was a span of 20 bases. This CDR3 has 16 amino acids. In DNA form, the CDR3 reads TGTGCCAGCAGCGGACGCTACCACCACAGGGCCTACGAGCAGTACGTC. Translation gives CASSGRYHHRAYEQYV.

The chain is built from TRBV20-1 and TRBJ2-7; 10 nucleotides agree with TRBD2. Germline assignment: CDR1 DFQATT and CDR2 SNEGSKA (reference sequence). Trimming removed 3 bases from V and 4 bases from J; junction bases left unmatched: 6. The CDR3 covers 14 residues. Here the CDR3 DNA reads TGCAGTGCTAGCCTAGCGGGAGTTATGTACGAGCAGTACTTC. Its translation is CSASLAGVMYEQYF.

The V and J genes are TRBV4-2 and TRBJ2-3; TRBD2 agrees at 13 bases. The CDR3 length is 18 residues. The germline V gene encodes CDR1 LGHNA and CDR2 YNFKEQ. J was trimmed by 7 bases and V by 1 base; bases with no gene match: 11. As DNA, the CDR3 is TGTGCCAGCAGCCAAGCAATAAGGACTAGCGGGGGACTATATACGCAGTATTTT. It translates to CASSQAIRTSGGLYTQYF.

The chain recombines TRBV29-1 with TRBJ2-7, with TRBD2 matching 9 bases. J was trimmed by 0 bases and V by 7 bases; bases with no gene match: 4. Germline CDR1 is SQVTM and CDR2 is ANQGSEA. The CDR3 spans 13 residues. CDR3 sequence reads: CSDLAGVSYEQYF. In DNA form, the CDR3 reads TGCAGCGATTTAGCGGGAGTCTCCTACGAGCAGTACTTC.

This sequence joins TRBV29-1 and TRBJ2-7, with 7 nucleotides matching TRBD1. J was trimmed by 2 bases and V by 6 bases; bases with no gene match: 10. Germline-derived CDR1 and CDR2 are SQVTM and ANQGSEA. The CDR3 is 14 residues long. The CDR3 region has the DNA TGCAGCGTCCGAAGGGGGACAGAGCCCTACGAGCAGTACTTC. Amino acids: CSVRRGTEPYEQYF.

The table lists this clonotype with a count of one. V gene TRBV4-2 combines with J gene TRBJ2-3; D might be TRBD2 (5 bases). Trimming stripped 1 base from V and 5 bases from J, with 16 bases between. Germline values: CDR1 LGHNA, CDR2 YNFKEQ. The CDR3 totals 16 residues. CDR3 in DNA: TGTGCCAGCAGCCAAGGGGGAGACTACCGCGGAGATACGCAGTATTTT. Protein: CASSQGGDYRGDTQYF.

This rearrangement joins TRBV30 to TRBJ2-7, with D possibly matching TRBD2 (7 bases). Germline loops: CDR1 GTSNPN, CDR2 SVGIG (reference sequence). Trimming removed 0 bases at V and 0 bases at J, with 12 bases between. CDR3 length: 15 amino acids. CDR3 coding DNA: TGTGCCTGGAGTGTAGGGCGGGGGCACTCCTACGAGCAGTACTTC. Translation: CAWSVGRGHSYEQYF. The full variable domain, in which reference TRBV30 and TRBJ2-7 provide the parts outside the CDR3, is SQTIHQWPATLVQPVGSPLSLECTVEGTSNPNLYWYRQAAGRGLQLLFYSVGIGQISSEVPQNLSASRPQDRQFILSSKKLLLSDSGFYLCAWSVGRGHSYEQYFGPGTRLTVT.

This clonotype was counted once. J is TRBJ1-1 and V is TRBV4-3; D is uncertain. Germline V gives CDR1 LGHNA, CDR2 YSLEER. The CDR3 length is 15 residues. V lost 0 bases and J lost 1, with 9 bases in between. The CDR3 coding sequence is TGCGCCAGCAGCCAAGAGAACAGACAGAACACTGAAGCTTTCTTT. It specifies CASSQENRQNTEAFF.

CDR3 in amino acids: CASSPTGTGVEYGYTF. In nucleotides, the CDR3 is TGTGCCAGCAGCCCAACCGGGACAGGGGTAGAATATGGCTACACCTTC. V gene TRBV13 combines with J gene TRBJ1-2, with 10 bases lining up with TRBD1. Trimming removed 5 bases from V and 5 bases from J; junction bases left unmatched: 11. The germline V gene encodes CDR1 PRHDT and CDR2 FYEKMQ (reference sequence). This CDR3 spans 16 amino acids.

V usage is TRBV6-5 and J usage is TRBJ2-6, with 8 positions matching TRBD1. CDR1 and CDR2 from the germline V gene are MNHEY and SVGAGI. Trimming at V came to 6 bases and at J to 0 bases, leaving 16 bases not matched to a gene. The CDR3 is made up of 20 amino acids. For the CDR3, the DNA is TGTGCCAGCAGCTTACGGGCGTCCGGGACAGGTTTCTCTGGGGCCAACGTCCTGACTTTC. Translation gives CASSLRASGTGFSGANVLTF.

This chain uses TRBV19 with TRBJ1-1; maybe TRBD1 (5 bases). Germline V CDR1 and CDR2: LNHDA, SQIVND (reference sequence). CDR3 length equals 13 residues. V was trimmed by 2 bases and J by 11 bases, leaving 15 bases between them. CDR3 bases: TGTGCCAGTAGTATATCGGACACGACTAAGGCTTTCTTT. Amino acids: CASSISDTTKAFF.

The chain is built from TRBV20-1 and TRBJ2-5; 9 positions agree with TRBD2. J lost 2 bases, V lost 0 bases, and 1 base had no gene match. Germline V gene lookup returns CDR1 DFQATT and CDR2 SNEGSKA (reference sequence). This CDR3 spans 14 amino acids. This CDR3 reads CSARDAGGQETQYF. In DNA, the CDR3 is TGCAGTGCTAGAGATGCGGGAGGGCAAGAGACCCAGTACTTC.

The chain uses TRBV7-2 and TRBJ2-3; TRBD2 agrees at 10 bases. The CDR3 consists of 14 residues. V shed 5 bases, J shed 3 bases, and the junction held 2 bases outside the gene matches. Per germline, CDR1 SGHTA and CDR2 FQGNSA. CDR3: CASSPGLATDTQYF. DNA for the CDR3: TGTGCCAGCAGCCCGGGACTAGCGACAGATACGCAGTATTTT.

The chain recombines TRBV2 with TRBJ2-1, with a weak D call TRBD2 (5 bases). Germline CDR1 reads SNHLY; CDR2 reads FYNNEI. Trimming pared 0 bases from V and 10 bases from J, leaving 10 bases between. The CDR3 length is 13 residues. CDR3 in DNA: TGTGCCAGCAGTGAAGCGGAGGACGCGGAGCAGTTCTTC. Amino acid sequence: CASSEAEDAEQFF. Based on the CDR3 plus reference TRBV2 and TRBJ2-1, the full variable domain is EPEVTQTPSHQVTQMGQEVILRCVPISNHLYFYWYRQILGQKVEFLVSFYNNEISEKSEIFDDQFSVERPDGSNFTLKIRSTKLEDSAMYFCASSEAEDAEQFFGPGTRLTVL.

This clonotype was recorded once. The chain links TRBV5-1 to TRBJ2-3, with 9 bases lining up with TRBD2. Germline CDR1 is SGHRS and CDR2 is YFSETQ. This CDR3 has 14 amino acids. V shed 4 bases and J 6 bases; nucleotides not matched to a gene: 6. In DNA form, the CDR3 reads TGCGCCAGCAGCCTGACTAGCGGTCCCGATACGCAGTATTTT. This codes for CASSLTSGPDTQYF.

Only one count was recorded for this clonotype. This chain joins TRBV3-1 and TRBJ2-1; 10 bases line up with TRBD2. In germline, CDR1 is LGHDT, CDR2 YNNKEL (reference sequence). V shed 8 bases and J 2 bases; nucleotides not matched to a gene: 9. The CDR3 is made up of 16 amino acids. The DNA for the CDR3 is TGTGCCAGCGGCGGAAGCGGGGGGGACCCCTACAATGAGCAGTTCTTC. Its protein is CASGGSGGDPYNEQFF.

The gene calls are TRBV7-8 and TRBJ2-7; perhaps TRBD1 as D (5 bases). V lost 1 base, J lost 4 bases, and 11 bases lay in between. The CDR3 consists of 14 residues. Per the germline V gene, CDR1 is SGHVS and CDR2 is FQNEAQ. CDR3 sequence (DNA): TGTGCCAGCAGCTTAGGACAGTCCAATTACGAGCAGTACGTC. Its protein is CASSLGQSNYEQYV.

This chain joins TRBV7-9 and TRBJ2-5; TRBD2 matches 11 bases. Looked up from germline, CDR1 is SEHNR and CDR2 is FQNEAQ (reference sequence). The CDR3 loop spans 15 amino acids. J was trimmed by 2 bases and V by 5 bases; bases with no gene match: 4. In DNA form, the CDR3 reads TGTGCCAGCAGCCCGACTAGCGGGGCGCAAGAGACCCAGTACTTC. It is translated as CASSPTSGAQETQYF.